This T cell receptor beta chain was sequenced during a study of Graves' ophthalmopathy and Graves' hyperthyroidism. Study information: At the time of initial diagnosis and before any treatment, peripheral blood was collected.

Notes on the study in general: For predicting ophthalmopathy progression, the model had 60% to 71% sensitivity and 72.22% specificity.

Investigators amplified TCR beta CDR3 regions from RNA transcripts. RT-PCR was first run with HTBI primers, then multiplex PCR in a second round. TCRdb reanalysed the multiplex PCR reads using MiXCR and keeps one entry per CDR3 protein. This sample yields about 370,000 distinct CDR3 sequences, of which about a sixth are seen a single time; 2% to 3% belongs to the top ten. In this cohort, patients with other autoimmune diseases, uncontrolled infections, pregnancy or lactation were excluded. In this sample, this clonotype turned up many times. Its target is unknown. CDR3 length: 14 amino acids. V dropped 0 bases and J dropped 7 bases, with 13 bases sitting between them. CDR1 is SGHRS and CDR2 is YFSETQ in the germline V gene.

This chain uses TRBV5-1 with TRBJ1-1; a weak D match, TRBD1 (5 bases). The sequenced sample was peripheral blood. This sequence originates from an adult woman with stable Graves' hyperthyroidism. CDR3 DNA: TGCGCCAGCAGCTTGGTGGAGGGGCGCGGTGAAGCTTTCTTT. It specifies CASSLVEGRGEAFF.